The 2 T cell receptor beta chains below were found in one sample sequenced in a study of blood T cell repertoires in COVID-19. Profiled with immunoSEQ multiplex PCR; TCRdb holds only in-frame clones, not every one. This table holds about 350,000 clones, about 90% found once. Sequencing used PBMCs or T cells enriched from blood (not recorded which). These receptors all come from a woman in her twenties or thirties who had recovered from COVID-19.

The CDR3 here is CASSPRTSGLQETQYF. The CDR3 nucleotides read TGTGCCAGCAGCCCGCGGACTAGCGGACTCCAAGAGACCCAGTACTTC. The chain joins TRBV7-2 to TRBJ2-5, with 10 bases that match TRBD2. Losses at the gene ends were 5 bases for V and 1 base for J; bases not matched to a gene: 7. Germline values: CDR1 SGHTA, CDR2 FQGNSA. The CDR3 runs 16 residues.

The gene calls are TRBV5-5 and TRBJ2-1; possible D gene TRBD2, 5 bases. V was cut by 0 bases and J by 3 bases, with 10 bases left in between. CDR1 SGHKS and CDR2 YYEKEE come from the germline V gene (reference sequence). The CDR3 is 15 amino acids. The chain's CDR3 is CASSLVLGDYNEQFF. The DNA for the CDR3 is TGTGCCAGCAGCTTGGTACTAGGCGACTACAATGAGCAGTTCTTC.